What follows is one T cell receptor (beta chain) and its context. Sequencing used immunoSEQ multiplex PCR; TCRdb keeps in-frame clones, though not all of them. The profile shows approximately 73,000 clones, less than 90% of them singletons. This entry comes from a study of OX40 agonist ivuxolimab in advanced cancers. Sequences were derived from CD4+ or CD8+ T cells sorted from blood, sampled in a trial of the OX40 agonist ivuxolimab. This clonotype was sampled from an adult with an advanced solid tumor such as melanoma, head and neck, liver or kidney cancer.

CDR3 DNA: TGTGCCTGGAGTCACGGGAGGGGGGCAGATACGCAGTATTTT. Translation gives CAWSHGRGADTQYF. The chain has TRBV30 and TRBJ2-3; the match to TRBD2 covers 8 bases. Germline CDR1 GTSNPN, CDR2 SVGIG (reference sequence). Unmatched junction bases numbered 5, after V lost 2 bases and J lost 4 bases. The CDR3 spans 14 residues.